The 31 T cell receptor beta chains presented below share a single source sample, sequenced in a study of blood T cell repertoires in COVID-19. Method: immunoSEQ multiplex PCR; TCRdb's copy keeps in-frame clones and lacks some. The data hold about 180,000 clones, with 65% to 90% observed a single time. The sample was peripheral blood. The receptors come from a human donor in a cohort sampled during active COVID-19.

This clone was picked up a small number of times. The gene calls are TRBV2 and TRBJ1-3; D gene ambiguous. The CDR3 is made up of 17 amino acids. CDR1 and CDR2 (germline): SNHLY, FYNNEI. V was cut by 1 base and J by 0 bases, with 13 bases left in between. The CDR3 reads CASSEGQVRISGNTIYF. The CDR3 DNA reads as TGTGCCAGCAGTGAAGGGCAGGTCCGAATCTCTGGAAACACCATATATTTT.

V is TRBV7-8 and J is TRBJ2-7, with 8 bases aligning to TRBD2. V trimming: 0 bases; J trimming: 6 bases; junction bases outside the gene matches: 7. CDR3 length: 15 amino acids. Per germline, CDR1 SGHVS and CDR2 FQNEAQ. As DNA, the CDR3 is TGTGCCAGCAGCTTAGCCATTACCAGCGGGAGCGAGCAGTACTTC. Encoded protein: CASSLAITSGSEQYF. Combining the CDR3 with reference TRBV7-8 and TRBJ2-7 gives the whole variable domain GAGVSQSPRYKVAKRGQDVALRCDPISGHVSLFWYQQALGQGPEFLTYFQNEAQLDKSGLPSDRFFAERPEGSVSTLKIQRTQQEDSAVYLCASSLAITSGSEQYFGPGTRLTVT.

The chain is built from TRBV12-5 and TRBJ2-1; maybe TRBD2 (6 bases). Germline V CDR1 and CDR2: LGHNT, FRNRAP. The CDR3 is made up of 11 amino acids. V gave up 3 bases and J gave up 13 bases, with 10 bases separating them. CDR3 bases: TGTGCTAGTGGTTTTCGGGACTTACAGTTCTTC. It is translated as CASGFRDLQFF. The full variable domain, with the rest looked up from reference TRBV12-5 and TRBJ2-1, is DARVTQTPRHKVTEMGQEVTMRCQPILGHNTVFWYRQTMMQGLELLAYFRNRAPLDDSGMPKDRFSAEMPDATLATLKIQPSEPRDSAVYFCASGFRDLQFFGPGTRLTVL.

This clone was seen once. V gene TRBV15 combines with J gene TRBJ2-7; 8 positions agree with TRBD1. With 0 bases clipped from V and 2 bases from J, the junction kept 9 bases outside the gene matches. The CDR3 is 17 residues long. Germline V gene data show CDR1 as LNHNV and CDR2 as YYDKDF (reference sequence). The CDR3 here is CATSREATGTGAYEQYF. CDR3 in DNA: TGTGCCACCAGCAGAGAGGCAACCGGGACAGGAGCCTACGAGCAGTACTTC.

This clone was counted many times. This chain joins TRBV7-8 and TRBJ1-2, with D maybe TRBD1 (6 bases). Trimming pared 1 base from V and 0 bases from J, leaving 12 bases between. Germline CDR1 SGHVS, CDR2 FQNEAQ. This CDR3 comprises 16 residues. The CDR3 DNA follows: TGTGCCAGCAGCTTAGGTTGGGACAAGCCTAACTATGGCTACACCTTC. It is translated as CASSLGWDKPNYGYTF.

This chain links TRBV4-3 with TRBJ2-7; weak D call: TRBD2 (5 bases). The germline CDR1 and CDR2 sequences are LGHNA and YSLEER. This CDR3 is 14 amino acids long. The ends were cut back, 1 base at V and 1 base at J, with 8 bases in the middle. CDR3 sequence reads: CASSQGRQSYEQYF. As DNA, the CDR3 is TGCGCCAGCAGCCAAGGGAGGCAGTCCTACGAGCAGTACTTC.

The chain joins TRBV2 to TRBJ1-4, with a weak D call TRBD1 (6 bases). The CDR3 runs 14 residues. V lost 5 bases and J lost 8, with 15 bases in between. Germline V CDR1 and CDR2: SNHLY, FYNNEI. CDR3 nucleotides: TGTGCCAGCAGTCCGACAGGCTTAAAGGAAAAACTGTTTTTT. Amino acid sequence: CASSPTGLKEKLFF.

The genes are TRBV11-3 and TRBJ2-3; D is perhaps TRBD1 (5 bases). The V end was cut by 3 bases, the J end by 6 bases, with 10 bases between. The CDR3 has 13 amino acids. In germline, CDR1 is SGHNT, CDR2 YENEEA. This CDR3 is CASSFGADDTQYF. In DNA form, the CDR3 reads TGTGCCAGCAGCTTTGGGGCCGACGATACGCAGTATTTT.

The J gene is TRBJ1-1, the V gene TRBV25-1, with 8 bases that match TRBD1. The germline CDR1 and CDR2 sequences are MGHDK and SYGVNS. The junction had 6 bases not matched to a gene; V was cut back by 7 bases and J by 5 bases. The CDR3 runs to 13 residues. For the CDR3, the DNA is TGTGCCAGCACCCCAGGGGGCGGGACTGAAGCTTTCTTT. As protein: CASTPGGGTEAFF.

This clone was seen a handful of times. This sequence joins TRBV19 and TRBJ1-3, with D unclear. With 1 base removed from V and 0 bases from J, the gap between germline ends came to 4 bases. The CDR3 has 14 residues. CDR1 and CDR2 (germline): LNHDA, SQIVND (reference sequence). The CDR3 DNA is TGTGCCAGTAGTATAGCCATCTCTGGAAACACCATATATTTT. This sequence encodes CASSIAISGNTIYF.

The chain employs TRBV28 and TRBJ1-5; D is perhaps TRBD1 (6 bases). The germline V and J ends were trimmed by 6 bases and 0 bases, with 12 bases remaining between them. Germline CDR1 MDHEN, CDR2 SYDVKM. There are 15 residues in the CDR3. CDR3 in amino acids: CASSPTGLSNQPQHF. CDR3 coding DNA: TGTGCCAGCAGCCCGACAGGTCTTAGCAATCAGCCCCAGCATTTT.

The gene calls are TRBV15 and TRBJ1-5; possible D gene TRBD1, 5 bases. CDR3 length equals 14 residues. V dropped 0 bases and J dropped 7 bases, with 10 bases sitting between them. CDR1 is LNHNV, CDR2 YYDKDF, per germline (reference sequence). The CDR3 coding sequence is TGTGCCACCAGCAGAGACAGGGCTAAGCAGCCCCAGCATTTT. It encodes CATSRDRAKQPQHF.

The gene calls are TRBV28 and TRBJ2-7; 8 bases fit TRBD1. This CDR3 is 15 amino acids long. Germline V gives CDR1 MDHEN, CDR2 SYDVKM. Trimming took 6 bases from V and 7 from J; bases not matched to a gene: 14. The CDR3 loop is CASSLRATGAREQYF. The CDR3 nucleotides are TGTGCCAGCAGCCTTCGGGCGACAGGGGCTCGGGAGCAGTACTTC.

The chain uses TRBV25-1 and TRBJ2-2, with D perhaps TRBD1 (5 bases). Trimming removed 2 bases from V and 3 bases from J, with 7 bases in between. The CDR3 contains 14 residues. Germline CDR1 is MGHDK and CDR2 is SYGVNS. The CDR3 loop is CASSEARDTGELFF. DNA of the CDR3: TGTGCCAGCAGTGAAGCCAGGGACACCGGGGAGCTGTTTTTT.

The chain couples TRBV6-2 or TRBV6-3 to TRBJ2-7; D is unclear. Trimming removed 0 bases from V and 2 bases from J, with 11 bases in between. CDR1 and CDR2 (germline): MNHEY, SVGEGT. The CDR3 consists of 15 residues. DNA for the CDR3: TGTGCCAGCAGTTACTCGAGAACGGTTACCTACGAGCAGTACTTC. Encoded protein: CASSYSRTVTYEQYF.

This chain joins TRBV6-2 or TRBV6-3 and TRBJ2-7; D gene uncertain. The CDR3 contains 12 residues. CDR1 is MNHEY, CDR2 SVGEGT, per germline. V was cut by 5 bases and J by 2 bases, with 7 bases left in between. CDR3 bases: TGTGCCAGCAGTCGAGTGACCTACGAGCAGTACTTC. Protein: CASSRVTYEQYF.

The chain uses TRBV7-9 and TRBJ2-7, with D tentatively TRBD2 (5 bases). Trimming cost V 0 bases and J 5 bases, with 8 bases left between them. The CDR3 spans 13 residues. CDR1 is SEHNR, CDR2 FQNEAQ, per germline (reference sequence). In nucleotides, the CDR3 is TGTGCCAGCAGCTTAGCCCCCGGGAACGAGCAGTACTTC. It yields the protein CASSLAPGNEQYF.

V and J are TRBV18 and TRBJ1-2; TRBD1 is a possible D gene (6 bases). V was cut by 0 bases and J by 0 bases, with 8 bases left in between. From germline, CDR1 is KGHSH and CDR2 LQKENI. This CDR3 is 15 amino acids long. Written as DNA, the CDR3 is TGTGCCAGCTCACCACCGCAGGGGCCTAACTATGGCTACACCTTC. Amino acids: CASSPPQGPNYGYTF. Drawing the rest from reference TRBV18 and TRBJ1-2, the complete variable domain is NAGVMQNPRHLVRRRGQEARLRCSPMKGHSHVYWYRQLPEEGLKFMVYLQKENIIDESGMPKERFSAEFPKEGPSILRIQQVVRGDSAAYFCASSPPQGPNYGYTFGSGTRLTVV.

The V gene is TRBV19, the J gene TRBJ1-2, with 12 positions matching TRBD1. Germline lookup yields CDR1 LNHDA and CDR2 SQIVND (reference sequence). CDR3 size: 16 residues. Losses at the gene ends were 10 bases for V and 8 bases for J; bases not matched to a gene: 17. The CDR3 region has the DNA TGTGCCACCCTCAACGGTGGGACAGGGGGCGCGAACGGCTACACCTTC. Protein sequence: CATLNGGTGGANGYTF.

V gene TRBV7-4 combines with J gene TRBJ2-3; D is perhaps TRBD2 (5 bases). Trimming took 1 base from V and 6 from J, leaving 8 bases between them. The V gene's germline CDR1 is SGHVT and CDR2 SQSDAQ. This CDR3 contains 13 residues. The CDR3 sequence is CASSLGTSDTQYF. In DNA form, the CDR3 reads TGTGCCAGCAGCTTAGGGACTTCGGATACGCAGTATTTT. The entire variable domain, with the rest obtained from reference TRBV7-4 and TRBJ2-3, is as follows: GAGVSQSPRYKVAKRGRDVALRCDSISGHVTLYWYRQTLGQGSEVLTYSQSDAQRDKSGRPSGRFSAERPERSVSTLKIQRTEQGDSAVYLCASSLGTSDTQYFGPGTRLTVL.

The V gene is TRBV7-2, the J gene TRBJ1-1; 7 bases fit TRBD1. V dropped 5 bases and J dropped 0; count of bases not matched to a gene: 9. This CDR3 region has 16 residues. Germline CDR1 is SGHTA and CDR2 is FQGNSA. The CDR3 coding sequence is TGTGCCAGCAGCCCTAGAGGGGACAGAGTGAACACTGAAGCTTTCTTT. The encoded protein is CASSPRGDRVNTEAFF.

V gene TRBV3-1 (or the pseudogene TRBV3-2) combines with J gene TRBJ2-3, with D perhaps matching TRBD2 (6 bases). The CDR3 length is 14 residues. The germline V and J ends were trimmed by 4 bases and 6 bases, with 14 bases remaining between them. CDR1 and CDR2 (germline): LGHDT, YNNKEL (reference sequence). The CDR3 protein is CASSPGTPGDTQYF. The CDR3 coding sequence is TGTGCCAGCAGCCCCGGGACTCCCGGGGATACGCAGTATTTT.

The chain uses TRBV9 and TRBJ2-7; possible D gene TRBD1, 6 bases. The CDR3 is 13 amino acids. Between the trimmed V and J ends, which lost 4 bases and 1 base, there was a span of 9 bases. The V gene's germline CDR1 is SGDLS and CDR2 YYNGEE. The CDR3 here is CASSLGQSYEQYF. DNA for the CDR3: TGTGCCAGCAGCTTAGGACAGTCCTACGAGCAGTACTTC.

This chain uses TRBV9 with TRBJ2-7, with D possibly being TRBD2 (6 bases). The CDR3 runs 14 residues. V was clipped by 3 bases and J by 1 base, with 11 bases between them. The germline CDR1 and CDR2 sequences are SGDLS and YYNGEE. Here the CDR3 DNA reads TGTGCCAGCAGCGCCGGGACTCCATCCTACGAGCAGTACTTC. It yields the protein CASSAGTPSYEQYF.

In its sample, this clone was seen a few times. V and J are TRBV9 and TRBJ2-2; TRBD1 agrees at 11 bases. Germline V gives CDR1 SGDLS, CDR2 YYNGEE. J was trimmed by 4 bases and V by 4 bases; bases with no gene match: 6. The CDR3 runs 16 residues. In nucleotides, the CDR3 is TGTGCCAGCAGCCCCGGGACAGGGGGAACCACCGGGGAGCTGTTTTTT. Translated: CASSPGTGGTTGELFF. Using reference TRBV9 and TRBJ2-2 for the parts outside the CDR3, the full variable domain is DSGVTQTPKHLITATGQRVTLRCSPRSGDLSVYWYQQSLDQGLQFLIQYYNGEERAKGNILERFSAQQFPDLHSELNLSSLELGDSALYFCASSPGTGGTTGELFFGEGSRLTVL.

This clone was counted a single time. The CDR3 spells CASSFETGYEQYF. Written as DNA, the CDR3 is TGTGCCAGCAGTTTCGAGACGGGCTACGAGCAGTACTTC. This sequence joins TRBV27 and TRBJ2-7; D not certain. The CDR3 sequence is 13 residues long. Trimming removed 3 bases at V and 3 bases at J, with 9 bases between. CDR1 and CDR2 from the germline V gene are MNHEY and SMNVEV (reference sequence).

This rearrangement joins TRBV28 to TRBJ2-7, with 7 bases identical to TRBD2. Germline lookup yields CDR1 MDHEN and CDR2 SYDVKM. J was trimmed by 4 bases and V by 2 bases; bases with no gene match: 5. The CDR3 covers 14 residues. CDR3 loop: CASSLTGGLYEQYF. DNA of the CDR3: TGTGCCAGCAGTTTAACGGGAGGCCTATACGAGCAGTACTTC.

This sequence joins TRBV27 and TRBJ1-3; 8 nucleotides align to TRBD1. CDR3 length: 17 amino acids. V gave up 4 bases and J gave up 3 bases; unmatched junction bases: 11. Germline CDR1 reads MNHEY; CDR2 reads SMNVEV (reference sequence). The CDR3: CASSSLTQGASGNTIYF. Written as DNA, the CDR3 is TGTGCCAGCAGTTCCCTCACCCAGGGGGCAAGTGGAAACACCATATATTTT.

The chain is built from TRBV19 and TRBJ1-2; TRBD1 matches 12 bases. The CDR3 totals 17 residues. From germline, CDR1 is LNHDA and CDR2 SQIVND (reference sequence). Unmatched junction bases numbered 14, after V lost 8 bases and J lost 4 bases. The CDR3 here is CASHRGQGANWIYGYTF. The CDR3 bases are TGTGCCAGTCATCGGGGACAGGGGGCAAACTGGATCTATGGCTACACCTTC.

The rearrangement uses TRBV5-1 and TRBJ1-2; TRBD1 matches at 8 bases. CDR3 length equals 17 residues. V gave up 0 bases and J gave up 7 bases; unmatched junction bases: 14. Germline lookup yields CDR1 SGHRS and CDR2 YFSETQ. The CDR3: CASSLAVDLQGAGGYTF. In DNA form, the CDR3 reads TGCGCCAGCAGCTTGGCCGTCGATCTCCAGGGGGCGGGTGGCTACACCTTC.

V is TRBV20-1 and J is TRBJ2-1; TRBD2 matches 9 bases. This CDR3 region has 14 residues. V lost 3 bases, J lost 7 bases, and 7 bases stayed unmatched. Germline V gives CDR1 DFQATT, CDR2 SNEGSKA (reference sequence). The CDR3, as DNA: TGCAGTGCTAGTTTCGGACTAGCGTTAAATGAGCAGTTCTTC. Translated: CSASFGLALNEQFF.